This is a list of T cell receptor beta chains from one sample in a study of blood T cell repertoires in COVID-19. Profiled with immunoSEQ multiplex PCR; TCRdb holds only in-frame clones, not every one. The sample lists some 120,000 clones; about 85% were seen once. Sample: peripheral blood. The receptors come from a man in his 70s with acute or convalescent COVID-19. The CDR3 runs from the conserved cysteine through the conserved F or W. D genes are given only for firm matches.

V: TRBV11-2; J: TRBJ2-1; D: TRBD2; CDR3: CASSDGTSGGAKEQFF
V: TRBV5-1; J: TRBJ2-2; D: TRBD1; CDR3: CASSLDREGTGELFF
V: TRBV9; J: TRBJ2-5; D: TRBD2; CDR3: CASSAEGGQETQYF
V: TRBV2; J: TRBJ2-3; D: .; CDR3: CASSRGLTGTDTQYF
V: TRBV5-5; J: TRBJ1-2; D: .; CDR3: CASSFRNLANYGYTF
V: TRBV6-5; J: TRBJ1-2; D: .; CDR3: CASSYKPSNLWGYTF
V: TRBV5-1; J: TRBJ1-4; D: TRBD1; CDR3: CASSFSTGTNEKLFF
V: TRBV7-9; J: TRBJ1-4; D: .; CDR3: CASSLVQGSNEKLFF
V: TRBV30; J: TRBJ2-3; D: TRBD1; CDR3: CACPRDRQRDTQYF
V: TRBV7-9; J: TRBJ2-3; D: .; CDR3: CASSRGQSDTQYF
V: TRBV24-1; J: TRBJ1-1; D: .; CDR3: CATSDPFQGTAFF
V: TRBV4-2; J: TRBJ1-4; D: TRBD1; CDR3: CASSPEGRGQEKLFF
V: TRBV9; J: TRBJ2-3; D: TRBD2; CDR3: CASSGAGGLVADTQYF
V: TRBV5-1; J: TRBJ2-6; D: .; CDR3: CASSLLASGANVLTF
V: TRBV18; J: TRBJ1-1; D: .; CDR3: CASSLNGQQNTEAFF
V: TRBV5-1; J: TRBJ1-2; D: TRBD1; CDR3: CASSGGTGRYPYGYTF
V: TRBV30; J: TRBJ1-2; D: TRBD1; CDR3: CACQAGTVGLANYGYTF
V: TRBV15; J: TRBJ2-5; D: .; CDR3: CATSRGPGFQETQYF
V: TRBV6-5; J: TRBJ2-1; D: .; CDR3: CASSYSPRGGNEQFF
V: TRBV12-3/TRBV12-4; J: TRBJ1-6; D: .; CDR3: CASSFEGNSPLHF
V: TRBV7-2; J: TRBJ2-7; D: TRBD2; CDR3: CASSSIRLAAGEQYF
V: TRBV15; J: TRBJ2-1; D: .; CDR3: CATSRSGSSYNEQFF
V: TRBV19; J: TRBJ1-5; D: .; CDR3: CASSRGDANQPQHF
V: TRBV10-3; J: TRBJ1-1; D: .; CDR3: CAISERGGSSEAFF
V: TRBV2; J: TRBJ1-2; D: TRBD1; CDR3: CASKPGTGGRYGYTF
V: TRBV6-6; J: TRBJ1-6; D: TRBD1; CDR3: CASSGTGINSPLHF
V: TRBV6-6; J: TRBJ1-5; D: TRBD1; CDR3: CASSLNRGRVFQPQHF
V: TRBV18; J: TRBJ2-2; D: .; CDR3: CASSSLTPGTNTGELFF
V: TRBV7-2; J: TRBJ1-2; D: TRBD1; CDR3: CASSSGQGLYGYTF
V: TRBV5-1; J: TRBJ2-3; D: TRBD1; CDR3: CASRPPVQGAADTQYF
V: TRBV27; J: TRBJ2-4; D: .; CDR3: CASSLVIAAAASAMNIQYF
V: TRBV29-1; J: TRBJ2-7; D: TRBD1; CDR3: CSVRDRGQNEQYF
V: TRBV2; J: TRBJ2-7; D: .; CDR3: CASSDFYEQYF
V: TRBV14; J: TRBJ1-2; D: TRBD1; CDR3: CASSPDRGYGYTF
V: TRBV7-3; J: TRBJ2-1; D: .; CDR3: CASSLTGHWDNEQFF
V: TRBV10-3; J: TRBJ2-7; D: TRBD2; CDR3: CAINGLAGRPIYEQYF
V: TRBV11-2; J: TRBJ1-2; D: .; CDR3: CASSQGGGVTGYGYTF
V: TRBV7-8; J: TRBJ1-4; D: .; CDR3: CASSFRGGATNEKLFF
V: TRBV10-3; J: TRBJ2-1; D: .; CDR3: CATRTGPEVNEQFF
V: TRBV28; J: TRBJ2-2; D: TRBD2; CDR3: CASKERGGANTGELFF
V: TRBV2; J: TRBJ1-2; D: TRBD1; CDR3: CASSAEGGESGYTF
V: TRBV6-1; J: TRBJ2-2; D: .; CDR3: CASSEMGAVLTGELFF
V: TRBV3-1/TRBV3-2; J: TRBJ1-4; D: .; CDR3: CASSQSLGRGDEKLFF